This T cell receptor (beta chain) was retrieved from a study of T cells after yellow fever vaccination. This CDR3 spans 15 amino acids. Germline V lookup: CDR1 SGHNT, CDR2 YYREEE (reference sequence). Trimming at V came to 5 bases and at J to 4 bases, leaving 10 bases not matched to a gene. TCRdb called the 5' RACE reads again in MiXCR, with one record for every CDR3 protein. The sample contains some 100,000 distinct CDR3 sequences, around 7.2% of which appear only once. This clonotype showed up many times. The clonotype was recovered from a man between 18 and 35 years old who received the YFV17D yellow fever vaccine. J is TRBJ1-2 and V is TRBV5-4; 8 nucleotides align to TRBD1. The sample consisted of CD4+ T cells sorted from PBMCs, taken about 49 days after the first yellow fever vaccination. CDR3 in amino acids: CASSTDRGGGYGYTF. As DNA, the CDR3 is TGTGCCAGCAGTACCGACAGGGGAGGTGGCTATGGCTACACCTTC.